The present TCR beta chain was sequenced within a study of T cell responses to AZD1222 COVID-19 vaccine. Study context: Some second doses came at about 4 weeks and others at about 12 weeks; these were pooled.

Clones were read by immunoSEQ multiplex PCR, and TCRdb kept only the in-frame ones, dropping some. The sample holds fewer than 200,000 clones, roughly 92% seen once. CDR1 is MNHNY, CDR2 SVGAGI, per germline (reference sequence). V was clipped by 6 bases and J by 0 bases; unmatched bases: 6. There are 16 residues in the CDR3. The chain links TRBV6-6 to TRBJ2-2, with 8 bases fitting TRBD2. The TCR was taken from an adult in good health. The starting material was peripheral blood, obtained on day 0 of AZD1222 vaccination. The CDR3: CASSSRGGANTGELFF. DNA of the CDR3: TGTGCCAGCAGCTCCCGGGGGGGCGCGAACACCGGGGAGCTGTTTTTT.